This T cell receptor beta chain was documented in a study of glioma-infiltrating T cells. General study points: Tissue and blood shared very few CDR3 sequences. Non-neoplastic patients had below-expected tissue-blood divergence, while all gliomas exceeded expectation.

Unmatched junction bases numbered 12, after V lost 6 bases and J lost 7 bases. The CDR3 contains 17 residues. Germline V gives CDR1 LNHDA, CDR2 SQIVND (reference sequence). Concerning this clonotype: The target antigen is unknown.

TCR alpha and beta CDR3 regions were amplified from RNA using iRepertoire nested multiplex PCR. Tissue mRNA or PBMC total RNA, about 90-400 ng, went into one-step reverse transcription and amplification. MiXCR, run by TCRdb on the multiplex PCR reads, gives a single entry per CDR3 protein. This table has approximately 190,000 distinct CDR3 sequences, over 25% appearing once. The TCR originated in a human donor with low-grade glioma or glioblastoma, undergoing nonglioma brain surgery, or in good health (not recorded which). This chain joins TRBV19 and TRBJ2-5, with TRBD2 matching 15 bases. The sample comprised glioma tissue, nonneoplastic brain tissue, or PBMCs (not recorded which). The CDR3 DNA reads as TGTGCCAGTAGCGGGACTAGCGGGAGGACCACCCAGGGGACCCAGTACTTC. This translates into CASSGTSGRTTQGTQYF.